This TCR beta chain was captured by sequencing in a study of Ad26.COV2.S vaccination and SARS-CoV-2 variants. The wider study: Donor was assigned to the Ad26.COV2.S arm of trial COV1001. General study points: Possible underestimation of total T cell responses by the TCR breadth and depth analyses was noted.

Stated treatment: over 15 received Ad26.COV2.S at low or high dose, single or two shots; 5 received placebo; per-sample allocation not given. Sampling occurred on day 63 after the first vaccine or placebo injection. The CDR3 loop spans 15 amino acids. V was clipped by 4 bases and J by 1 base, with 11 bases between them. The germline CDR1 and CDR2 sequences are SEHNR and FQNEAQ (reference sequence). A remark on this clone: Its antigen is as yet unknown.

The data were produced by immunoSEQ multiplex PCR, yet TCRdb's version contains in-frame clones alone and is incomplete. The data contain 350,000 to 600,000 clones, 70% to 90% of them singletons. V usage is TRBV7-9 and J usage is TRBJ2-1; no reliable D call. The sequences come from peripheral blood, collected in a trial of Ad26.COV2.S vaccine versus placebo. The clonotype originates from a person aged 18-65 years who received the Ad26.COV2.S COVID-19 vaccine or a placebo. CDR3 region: CASSSDAKSYNEQFF. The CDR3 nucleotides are TGTGCCAGCAGCTCGGACGCAAAATCCTACAATGAGCAGTTCTTC. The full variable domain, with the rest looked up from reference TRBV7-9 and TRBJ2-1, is DTGVSQNPRHKITKRGQNVTFRCDPISEHNRLYWYRQTLGQGPEFLTYFQNEAQLEKSRLLSDRFSAERPKGSFSTLEIQRTEQGDSAMYLCASSSDAKSYNEQFFGPGTRLTVL.